The 27 T cell receptor beta chains below were found in one sample sequenced in a study of blood T cell repertoires in COVID-19. Here immunoSEQ multiplex PCR was the method, and the copy in TCRdb shows in-frame clones only, minus some. The table records approximately 120,000 clones, roughly 89% of them present only once. Sequencing used peripheral blood. The receptor source for this set is a human donor with acute or convalescent COVID-19. The donor label of this sample is uncertain.

The chain uses TRBV5-1 and TRBJ2-5; 7 positions agree with TRBD2. In germline, CDR1 is SGHRS, CDR2 YFSETQ. The V segment lost 0 bases and the J segment 4 bases; nucleotides outside the gene matches: 6. The CDR3 totals 15 residues. CDR3: CASSLGGTNGETQYF. The DNA of the CDR3 is TGCGCCAGCAGCTTGGGCGGGACTAACGGAGAGACCCAGTACTTC.

This sequence joins TRBV2 and TRBJ1-5, with D possibly matching TRBD1 (5 bases). With 3 bases removed from V and 4 bases from J, the gap between germline ends came to 13 bases. The germline gives CDR1 SNHLY, CDR2 FYNNEI. The CDR3 extends over 15 amino acids. The DNA for the CDR3 is TGTGCCAGCAGTGAGAGGGGCGGGGGGAATCAGCCCCAGCATTTT. Protein: CASSERGGGNQPQHF.

V is TRBV7-2 and J is TRBJ2-1; unclear D gene. Deletions cut 3 bases from V and 0 bases from J, with 9 bases between. Germline-derived CDR1 and CDR2 are SGHTA and FQGNSA. This CDR3 contains 15 residues. In DNA form, the CDR3 reads TGTGCCAGCAGCTTTTCGTATAGCTCCTACAATGAGCAGTTCTTC. Encoded protein: CASSFSYSSYNEQFF.

J is TRBJ1-1 and V is TRBV19; no firm D call. Germline CDR1 reads LNHDA; CDR2 reads SQIVND (reference sequence). V was trimmed by 7 bases and J by 7 bases, leaving 13 bases between them. CDR3 length: 12 amino acids. The DNA of the CDR3 is TGTGCCAGTACCCGTTCGGGAATTGAAGCTTTCTTT. It specifies CASTRSGIEAFF.

As DNA, the CDR3 is TGTGCCAGCAGTTTAAGGGGACAGGGGGGGGATATTGCTATCTATGGCTACACCTTC. This encodes CASSLRGQGGDIAIYGYTF. The gene calls are TRBV27 and TRBJ1-2, with 11 bases identical to TRBD1. Germline lookup yields CDR1 MNHEY and CDR2 SMNVEV (reference sequence). The trim removed 2 bases at V and 4 bases at J, leaving 15 bases unmatched. This CDR3 is 19 amino acids long.

The chain carries TRBV12-3 or TRBV12-4 and TRBJ1-1; no clear D. CDR3 length: 13 residues. V lost 3 bases and J 2 bases, leaving 7 bases between the germline ends. In DNA, the CDR3 is TGTGCCAGCAGTTTCCAGATAAACACTGAAGCTTTCTTT. This sequence encodes CASSFQINTEAFF.

The chain has TRBV6-2 or TRBV6-3 and TRBJ2-3; D is perhaps TRBD2 (5 bases). Trimming shortened V by 6 bases and J by 11 bases, and 18 bases separated the two germline ends. The CDR3 totals 13 residues. Per the germline V gene, CDR1 is MNHEY and CDR2 is SVGEGT. The CDR3 DNA reads as TGTGCCAGCAGCTTCAGCGGCCTTCCGGTGCAGTATTTT. The encoded protein is CASSFSGLPVQYF.

The V gene is TRBV27, the J gene TRBJ2-7; no definite D call. In germline, CDR1 is MNHEY, CDR2 SMNVEV (reference sequence). The CDR3 consists of 13 residues. V was pared by 8 bases and J by 3 bases, with 14 bases between. CDR3 residues: CASRDTVLYEQYF. The DNA for the CDR3 is TGTGCCAGCCGAGACACAGTTCTCTACGAGCAGTACTTC.

This clone has only one observation. J is TRBJ1-1 and V is TRBV19; D remains ambiguous. CDR1 LNHDA and CDR2 SQIVND come from the germline V gene (reference sequence). The CDR3 has 13 amino acids. V lost 1 base and J lost 1, with 4 bases in between. CDR3 DNA sequence: TGTGCCAGTAGTATAGGTCAGAACACTGAAGCTTTCTTT. Its protein product is CASSIGQNTEAFF.

The chain joins TRBV10-3 to TRBJ1-3, with a possible D match to TRBD1 (5 bases). Germline values: CDR1 ENHRY, CDR2 SYGVKD. Trimming stripped 4 bases from V and 4 bases from J, with 14 bases between. The CDR3 runs to 15 residues. The CDR3 spells CAISAVGASGNTIYF. CDR3 DNA sequence: TGTGCCATCAGTGCCGTAGGGGCCTCAGGAAACACCATATATTTT.

This clone was counted a single time. V usage is TRBV25-1 and J usage is TRBJ1-1; possible D gene TRBD1, 6 bases. CDR1 and CDR2 from the germline V gene are MGHDK and SYGVNS. The CDR3 covers 14 residues. V dropped 5 bases and J dropped 4 bases, with 14 bases sitting between them. The CDR3 nucleotides read TGTGCCAGCAGTACACAGGGTAGGGGCACTGAAGCTTTCTTT. Amino acids: CASSTQGRGTEAFF.

The CDR3 nucleotides are TGTGCCAGCAGCTTAACGGGGGACAGAGGAAACACCATATATTTT. Translating gives CASSLTGDRGNTIYF. V gene TRBV7-2 combines with J gene TRBJ1-3, with 7 bases identical to TRBD1. Germline lookup yields CDR1 SGHTA and CDR2 FQGNSA. Trimming took 2 bases from V and 4 from J; bases not matched to a gene: 5. CDR3 length equals 15 residues.

This chain links TRBV10-3 with TRBJ2-3, with D hard to call. The germline V gene has CDR1 ENHRY and CDR2 SYGVKD. This CDR3 is built from 14 residues. Trimming stripped 3 bases from V and 1 base from J, with 8 bases between. Here the CDR3 DNA reads TGTGCCATCAGTGACCCCGGTGGCACAGATACGCAGTATTTT. Amino acid sequence: CAISDPGGTDTQYF.

The gene calls are TRBV28 and TRBJ1-1; D is unresolved. Germline-derived CDR1 and CDR2 are MDHEN and SYDVKM. The CDR3 runs to 15 residues. V was clipped by 5 bases and J by 2 bases, with 15 bases between them. The CDR3 spells CASSPGGGVNTEAFF. CDR3 in DNA: TGTGCCAGCAGTCCGGGAGGTGGGGTTAACACTGAAGCTTTCTTT. Looking up the rest from reference TRBV28 and TRBJ1-1 gives the full variable domain: DVKVTQSSRYLVKRTGEKVFLECVQDMDHENMFWYRQDPGLGLRLIYFSYDVKMKEKGDIPEGYSVSREKKERFSLILESASTNQTSMYLCASSPGGGVNTEAFFGQGTRLTVV.

DNA of the CDR3: TGTGCCAGCAGTTTTCTCCTGACAGGGGGTTGGTCCGCTTATGGCTACACCTTC. Translated: CASSFLLTGGWSAYGYTF. V usage is TRBV28 and J usage is TRBJ1-2, with 9 bases identical to TRBD1. Germline V lookup: CDR1 MDHEN, CDR2 SYDVKM. The CDR3 is 18 amino acids. V lost 3 bases and J lost 5; bases outside the gene matches: 16.

CDR3 sequence: CASSLTAGTDTQYF. CDR3 in DNA: TGTGCCAGCAGTTTAACTGCCGGCACAGATACGCAGTATTTT. The chain recombines TRBV6-5 with TRBJ2-3; D is unclear. Per the germline V gene, CDR1 is MNHEY and CDR2 is SVGAGI. The V gene lost 4 bases and the J gene lost 1 base, with 9 bases spanning the gap. The CDR3 is made up of 14 amino acids.

The V call is TRBV18, the J call TRBJ1-6; a weak D match, TRBD1 (6 bases). V shed 3 bases and J shed 10 bases, with 16 bases lying between them. This CDR3 is built from 15 residues. Germline-derived CDR1 and CDR2 are KGHSH and LQKENI. Written as DNA, the CDR3 is TGTGCCAGCTCACCCGAACAGGGAAATGGGTCACCCCTCCACTTT. Protein: CASSPEQGNGSPLHF.

This rearrangement joins TRBV27 to TRBJ1-5; tentative D call: TRBD1 (6 bases). Germline-derived CDR1 and CDR2 are MNHEY and SMNVEV (reference sequence). CDR3 length equals 15 residues. Trimming cost V 5 bases and J 7 bases, with 18 bases left between them. CDR3 nucleotides: TGTGCCAGCAGTCCAATTGGCCGCAGGGGCCAGCCCCAGCATTTT. This codes for CASSPIGRRGQPQHF.

The rearrangement links TRBV20-1 to TRBJ1-2; a weak D match, TRBD1 (5 bases). V lost 3 bases and J lost 6, with 11 bases in between. Germline V gene data show CDR1 as DFQATT and CDR2 as SNEGSKA (reference sequence). The length of the CDR3 is 12 residues. CDR3 sequence: CSASAGVDGYTF. The DNA of the CDR3 is TGCAGTGCTAGTGCGGGGGTCGATGGCTACACCTTC.

This sequence joins TRBV6-5 and TRBJ2-2; no clear D gene. The CDR3 covers 13 residues. Trimming took off 0 bases at V and 7 bases at J, with 6 bases between the two ends. CDR1 and CDR2 from the germline V gene are MNHEY and SVGAGI. CDR3 protein: CASSYSAYGELFF. CDR3 nucleotides: TGTGCCAGCAGTTACTCTGCGTACGGGGAGCTGTTTTTT.

The V gene is TRBV11-2, the J gene TRBJ1-1; 7 nucleotides line up with TRBD1. The germline V gene encodes CDR1 SGHAT and CDR2 FQNNGV. Trimming at V came to 3 bases and at J to 5 bases, leaving 21 bases not matched to a gene. The CDR3 totals 19 residues. CDR3 residues: CASSLGYLWGQPTDTEAFF. In DNA form, the CDR3 reads TGTGCCAGCAGCTTGGGGTACTTGTGGGGACAGCCGACGGATACTGAAGCTTTCTTT.

J is TRBJ2-2 and V is TRBV4-3; 11 bases match TRBD2. Losses at the gene ends were 1 base for V and 0 bases for J; bases not matched to a gene: 4. Germline-derived CDR1 and CDR2 are LGHNA and YSLEER. The CDR3 runs to 18 residues. DNA for the CDR3: TGCGCCAGCAGCCAAGTTCTAGCGGGAGGTCCGAACACCGGGGAGCTGTTTTTT. The encoded protein is CASSQVLAGGPNTGELFF.

The chain links TRBV19 to TRBJ1-5, with D possibly TRBD1 on 6 matching bases. CDR3 length: 14 residues. Trimming removed 9 bases from V and 4 bases from J, with 16 bases in between. CDR1 LNHDA and CDR2 SQIVND come from the germline V gene (reference sequence). As DNA, the CDR3 is TGTGCCAGCGTCATTCAGGGGTCGAATCAGCCCCAGCATTTT. This translates into CASVIQGSNQPQHF.

This rearrangement joins TRBV6-6 to TRBJ1-1; 11 nucleotides align to TRBD1. The CDR3 is made up of 15 amino acids. The V gene end was trimmed by 2 bases and the J gene end by 5 bases; junction bases not matched to a gene: 4. CDR1 and CDR2 (germline): MNHNY, SVGAGI (reference sequence). The DNA for the CDR3 is TGTGCCAGCAGTTACACCGGGACAGGGGGAACTGAAGCTTTCTTT. This encodes CASSYTGTGGTEAFF.

The chain couples TRBV3-1 (or the pseudogene TRBV3-2) to TRBJ1-4; D may be TRBD1 (6 bases). The CDR3 extends over 14 amino acids. V gave up 4 bases and J gave up 7 bases, with 13 bases separating them. From germline, CDR1 is LGHDT and CDR2 YNNKEL (reference sequence). The DNA for the CDR3 is TGTGCCAGCAGCCCTAGGGGGTTCGGTGAAAAACTGTTTTTT. It yields the protein CASSPRGFGEKLFF.

The chain joins TRBV7-3 to TRBJ2-7; D perhaps matches TRBD1 (6 bases). Germline V gene lookup returns CDR1 SGHTA and CDR2 FQGTGA. The CDR3 totals 14 residues. Trimming removed 5 bases from V and 5 bases from J, with 16 bases in between. The CDR3 nucleotides are TGTGCCAGCAGCATAGACAGGATGTCCGACGAGCAGTACTTC. Translation gives CASSIDRMSDEQYF. The variable domain in full, completed from reference TRBV7-3 and TRBJ2-7, reads GAGVSQTPSNKVTEKGKYVELRCDPISGHTALYWYRQSLGQGPEFLIYFQGTGAADDSGLPNDRFFAVRPEGSVSTLKIQRTERGDSAVYLCASSIDRMSDEQYFGPGTRLTVT.

This chain links TRBV5-6 with TRBJ1-1; possible D gene TRBD1, 6 bases. Deletions cut 2 bases from V and 0 bases from J, with 17 bases between. CDR3 length: 17 residues. CDR1 and CDR2 from the germline V gene are SGHDT and YYEEEE. The CDR3 protein is CASSFRRGKIMNTEAFF. The CDR3 nucleotides read TGTGCCAGCAGCTTCAGAAGGGGGAAAATCATGAACACTGAAGCTTTCTTT.